These 11 T cell receptor beta chains came from one sample sequenced in a study of blood T cells in healthy people across ages. The authors ran a second PCR of roughly 6 to 12 cycles using a sample-barcoded 5' primer and a J-beta primer mix. TCRdb processed the 5' RACE reads anew with MiXCR; each CDR3 protein has one entry. Of approximately 1.5 million distinct CDR3 sequences listed, about 31% are singletons. Sample: blood. The receptors were sampled from a woman aged 30 to 39 in good health.

The genes are TRBV28 and TRBJ1-6; D unresolved. CDR1 and CDR2 (germline): MDHEN, SYDVKM. The length of the CDR3 is 14 residues. The germline V and J ends were trimmed by 3 bases and 5 bases, with 8 bases remaining between them. CDR3 nucleotides: TGTGCCAGCAGTTTTGGCGGCAATAATTCACCCCTCCACTTT. Protein product: CASSFGGNNSPLHF.

This clonotype occurred a few times. The chain joins TRBV6-1 to TRBJ2-3; tentative D call: TRBD2 (5 bases). This CDR3 is built from 13 residues. V lost 7 bases and J 1 base, leaving 9 bases between the germline ends. Germline lookup yields CDR1 MNHNS and CDR2 SASEGT. The CDR3 loop reads CASTRRGTDTQYF. The DNA for the CDR3 is TGTGCCAGCACGAGGCGGGGCACAGATACGCAGTATTTT.

This clonotype was seen only a few times. The chain uses TRBV29-1 and TRBJ2-3, with 8 bases lining up with TRBD2. The CDR3 length is 13 residues. Trimming cost V 4 bases and J 6 bases; bases outside gene matches: 6. The V gene's germline CDR1 is SQVTM and CDR2 ANQGSEA. The CDR3 reads CSVGAGGTDTQYF. The CDR3 DNA reads as TGCAGCGTTGGGGCGGGGGGTACGGATACGCAGTATTTT.

V and J are TRBV18 and TRBJ1-1; D gene uncertain. The CDR3 consists of 14 residues. V lost 3 bases, J lost 6 bases, and 14 bases lay in between. The germline V gene has CDR1 KGHSH and CDR2 LQKENI. The CDR3 region is CASSPDRYNAEAFF. Written as DNA, the CDR3 is TGTGCCAGCTCACCCGACCGATACAACGCTGAAGCTTTCTTT.

The genes are TRBV5-1 and TRBJ2-5, with 9 bases fitting TRBD1. The CDR3 sequence is 14 residues long. The germline V gene encodes CDR1 SGHRS and CDR2 YFSETQ. J gave up 5 bases and V 2 bases, and 4 bases lay outside the gene matches. CDR3 in DNA: TGCGCCAGCAGCTTCACAGGGGGCAGTGAGACCCAGTACTTC. Translation: CASSFTGGSETQYF.

The chain is built from TRBV18 and TRBJ2-7; D tentatively reads TRBD1 or TRBD2 (7 bases each). The germline V gene has CDR1 KGHSH and CDR2 LQKENI. The germline V and J ends were trimmed by 2 bases and 5 bases, with 19 bases remaining between them. The CDR3 sequence is 16 residues long. The CDR3 region has the DNA TGTGCCAGCTCACCATGGTTCTCAGGGGGAGGGGACGAGCAGTACTTC. This gives the protein CASSPWFSGGGDEQYF.

This clonotype was detected a few times. The chain uses TRBV7-2 and TRBJ1-6; D possibly corresponds to TRBD1 (6 bases). V dropped 5 bases and J dropped 9 bases, with 14 bases sitting between them. This CDR3 is built from 14 residues. CDR1 is SGHTA and CDR2 is FQGNSA in the germline V gene. The DNA for the CDR3 is TGTGCCAGCAGCGGAGGGGGATTTGGTTCACCCCTCCACTTT. It yields the protein CASSGGGFGSPLHF.

This rearrangement joins TRBV9 to TRBJ2-6, with D possibly being TRBD2 (5 bases). The V gene lost 4 bases and the J gene lost 4 bases, with 12 bases spanning the gap. CDR1 and CDR2 from the germline V gene are SGDLS and YYNGEE. CDR3 length: 15 amino acids. The CDR3 region is CASSTDGVGANVLTF. DNA for the CDR3: TGTGCCAGCAGCACGGACGGGGTGGGGGCCAACGTCCTGACTTTC.

This clonotype was seen ten or more times. The rearrangement links TRBV14 to TRBJ2-4; 8 bases match TRBD1. In germline, CDR1 is SGHDN, CDR2 FVKESK. V lost 4 bases, J lost 6 bases, and 11 bases stayed unmatched. The CDR3 covers 16 residues. CDR3 nucleotides: TGTGCCAGCAGCCCCGTCGGACAGGGTAGTTCAAACATTCAGTACTTC. Translation: CASSPVGQGSSNIQYF.

This clonotype occurred many times. The CDR3 sequence is CSARDLAGKLGDTQYF. The CDR3 nucleotides read TGCAGTGCTAGAGATTTAGCGGGCAAGTTGGGGGATACGCAGTATTTT. V gene TRBV20-1 combines with J gene TRBJ2-3, with 7 nucleotides matching TRBD2. The CDR3 runs 16 residues. CDR1 is DFQATT, CDR2 SNEGSKA, per germline (reference sequence). The V and J ends lost 0 bases and 6 bases, in that order; junction bases with no gene match: 12.

This rearrangement joins TRBV28 to TRBJ1-4, with D maybe TRBD1 (6 bases). This CDR3 comprises 16 residues. Germline assignment: CDR1 MDHEN and CDR2 SYDVKM. The germline V and J ends were trimmed by 5 bases and 3 bases, with 16 bases remaining between them. Here the CDR3 reads CASSLPMTGANEKLFF. The CDR3, as DNA: TGTGCCAGCAGTCTCCCGATGACAGGTGCTAATGAAAAACTGTTTTTT.